This T cell receptor (beta chain) was identified in a study of T cells in Graves' hyperthyroidism and ophthalmopathy. RNA transcripts served as the template for amplifying TCR beta CDR3 regions. The HTBI primer set was used in a first-round RT-PCR of the TCR CDR3. Using its own MiXCR run on the multiplex PCR reads, TCRdb lists one record per CDR3 protein. Here the sample spans approximately 530,000 distinct CDR3 sequences, over 15% being singletons. CDR3 size: 15 residues. Germline V lookup: CDR1 MNHEY, CDR2 SMNVEV (reference sequence). Trimming took 1 base from V and 6 from J, leaving 15 bases between them. Over 18 months, lack of ophthalmopathy progression marked Graves' hyperthyroidism as stable.

Material: blood. The source of this sequence is a woman between 18 and 29 years old with Graves' hyperthyroidism. The chain recombines TRBV27 with TRBJ1-1; D perhaps matches TRBD1 (6 bases). CDR3 loop: CASSLFQPGASEAFF. The CDR3 DNA reads TGTGCCAGCAGTTTATTCCAGCCGGGGGCGTCTGAAGCTTTCTTT.